The clone carrying this TCR beta chain was found many times. What it binds is not known. In the authors' workflow: CDR3 differences across clinicopathological groups were used to build a distant-metastasis classifier for papillary thyroid cancer. TCRdb re-clonotyped the PCR reads via MiXCR. These V and J calls originate from TCRdb's pipeline instead of the authors' own analysis. This table holds 30,000 to 35,000 clones, 25% to 35% found once. These data originate in a study of metastatic and nonmetastatic thyroid tumors. Study conclusions and caveats: It was reported that TCR beta diversity was significantly higher in malignant thyroid tumors than benign nodules, in blood and tumor.

Every patient was untreated before thyroid surgery. V was shortened by 7 bases and J by 0 bases, with 10 bases between the two germline ends. The germline V gene encodes CDR1 SQVTM and CDR2 ANQGSEA. The CDR3 extends over 12 amino acids. The chain carries TRBV29-1 and TRBJ2-7; D gene unclear. The sample taken for sequencing was blood. The sequence derives from a female donor with papillary thyroid cancer or a benign thyroid nodule (not recorded which). Some clones in this sample may be carry-over from other donors' samples. CDR3 sequence: CSARLRSYEQYF. The CDR3 DNA sequence: TGCAGCGCCCGACTCCGCTCCTACGAGCAGTACTTC.